This TCR beta chain originates from a study of regulatory T cells in long-lasting Graves disease. Notes on this clonotype: Antigen: not known.

Arm-PCR of CDR3 regions and iRepertoire HTBI primers were the basis on which TCR beta libraries were built. TCRdb reanalysed the multiplex PCR reads using MiXCR and keeps one entry per CDR3 protein. Of 400,000 to 550,000 distinct CDR3 sequences listed, roughly 17% are singletons. Study-wide results and caveats: Persistent Graves' patients showed less TCR diversity than newly diagnosed ones.

The V gene's germline CDR1 is SGHRS and CDR2 YFSETQ. Trimming removed 3 bases from V and 5 bases from J, with 8 bases in between. The CDR3 covers 12 residues. Time point here: newly diagnosed GD, antithyroid drugs for less than 3 months. Following extraction of RNA from PBMCs, that RNA was used to make the TCR library. The same data also contributed to another study, on T cells in Graves' hyperthyroidism and ophthalmopathy. Per that paper: The TCR CDR3 was amplified in a first-round RT-PCR using the HTBI primer set.

The receptor's source is a woman younger than 35 with Graves disease. The sample in question was peripheral blood mononuclear cells (PBMCs), obtained at new diagnosis, from a patient treated with antithyroid drugs. This rearrangement joins TRBV5-1 to TRBJ1-2; D is possibly TRBD1 (5 bases). CDR3 amino acids: CASSSGLYGYTF. The CDR3 DNA sequence: TGCGCCAGCAGCTCGGGACTTTATGGCTACACCTTC.